This entry lists 18 T cell receptor beta chains sequenced from one sample in a study of T cell repertoires in cytomegalovirus infection. Via MiXCR, TCRdb re-called the reads, giving one row per CDR3 protein. The sample lists 150,000 to 200,000 distinct CDR3 sequences; roughly 21% were seen once. No antigen is known for these receptors. The sequenced sample was CD8+ T cells from cultured PBMCs, obtained from culture after CMV antigen stimulation. The receptors come from a human donor in good health (CMV status not recorded). Some clones in this sample may be carry-over from other donors' samples.

The table lists this clonotype with a count of one. The chain has TRBV6-6 and TRBJ2-1; TRBD1 matches at 8 bases. The J segment lost 4 bases and the V segment lost 0 bases, leaving 2 bases of the junction unmatched. The V gene's germline CDR1 is MNHNY and CDR2 SVGAGI (reference sequence). CDR3 length: 15 amino acids. CDR3: CASSYSGTGYNEQFF. CDR3 coding DNA: TGTGCCAGCAGTTACTCGGGGACAGGTTACAATGAGCAGTTCTTC.

This chain joins TRBV4-3 and TRBJ1-1; 7 nucleotides line up with TRBD1. The CDR3 extends over 13 amino acids. Germline CDR1 LGHNA, CDR2 YSLEER. V dropped 4 bases and J dropped 7; count of bases not matched to a gene: 6. This CDR3 reads CASSLGTAREAFF. In DNA form, the CDR3 reads TGCGCCAGCAGCCTCGGGACAGCCCGTGAAGCTTTCTTT.

In this sample, this clonotype turned up a few times. This rearrangement joins TRBV7-9 to TRBJ2-7; 7 bases match TRBD1. This CDR3 region has 15 residues. V shed 7 bases and J 0 bases; nucleotides not matched to a gene: 9. Germline CDR1 and CDR2: SEHNR and FQNEAQ (reference sequence). The CDR3 coding sequence is TGTGCCAGCATGAACCCGGGACAGAGCTCCTACGAGCAGTACTTC. It encodes CASMNPGQSSYEQYF. Drawing the rest from reference TRBV7-9 and TRBJ2-7, the complete variable domain is DTGVSQNPRHKITKRGQNVTFRCDPISEHNRLYWYRQTLGQGPEFLTYFQNEAQLEKSRLLSDRFSAERPKGSFSTLEIQRTEQGDSAMYLCASMNPGQSSYEQYFGPGTRLTVT.

For this clonotype: An end of the junction does not agree with germline; a read error may underlie this. The chain joins TRBV12-3 or TRBV12-4 to TRBJ1-5, with 7 bases aligning to TRBD1. This CDR3 comprises 15 residues. This chain's CDR3 is CASSLGGDSTQPQHF. The CDR3 bases are TGTGCCAGCAGTTTAGGTGGGGACAGCACTCAGCCCCAGCATTTT.

The chain couples TRBV7-8 to TRBJ1-5; D not resolved. Per germline, CDR1 SGHVS and CDR2 FQNEAQ. V lost 1 base and J 5 bases, leaving 12 bases between the germline ends. The CDR3 spans 15 residues. The CDR3 sequence is CASSLDSFSHQPQHF. The CDR3 bases are TGTGCCAGCAGCTTAGACAGCTTCTCCCATCAGCCCCAGCATTTT.

This chain links TRBV7-8 with TRBJ1-5, with unresolved D. The CDR3 consists of 14 residues. V was trimmed by 3 bases and J by 0 bases, leaving 6 bases between them. The germline CDR1 and CDR2 sequences are SGHVS and FQNEAQ. The CDR3 DNA reads as TGTGCCAGCAGCTTTGGACCTAGCAATCAGCCCCAGCATTTT. Translated, it gives CASSFGPSNQPQHF. The full variable domain, completed using reference TRBV7-8 and TRBJ1-5, is GAGVSQSPRYKVAKRGQDVALRCDPISGHVSLFWYQQALGQGPEFLTYFQNEAQLDKSGLPSDRFFAERPEGSVSTLKIQRTQQEDSAVYLCASSFGPSNQPQHFGDGTRLSIL.

This clonotype has just a few counts. The chain links TRBV5-6 to TRBJ1-1, with D tentatively TRBD1 (5 bases). The CDR3 spans 12 residues. Trimming pared 1 base from V and 8 bases from J, leaving 9 bases between. CDR1 and CDR2 (germline): SGHDT, YYEEEE. For the CDR3, the DNA is TGTGCCAGCAGCTTGCGGACAATCGAAGCTTTCTTT. This encodes CASSLRTIEAFF.

The chain carries TRBV9 and TRBJ2-1, with D tentatively TRBD1 or TRBD2 (6 bases each). This CDR3 has 14 amino acids. CDR1 is SGDLS, CDR2 YYNGEE, per germline. The V end lost 0 bases, the J end lost 7 bases, and 11 bases lay between the germline ends. CDR3 amino acids: CASSVAGARNEQFF. DNA of the CDR3: TGTGCCAGCAGCGTAGCGGGGGCCCGGAATGAGCAGTTCTTC.

This clonotype was counted between two and nine times. The CDR3 nucleotides read TGTGCCAGCAGCTTAGGCCCGCGGGACAGGGACTATGGCTACACCTTC. It specifies CASSLGPRDRDYGYTF. The rearrangement links TRBV7-9 to TRBJ1-2, with 9 bases matching TRBD1. Unmatched junction bases numbered 6, after V lost 1 base and J lost 3 bases. Germline assignment: CDR1 SEHNR and CDR2 FQNEAQ (reference sequence). The CDR3 spans 16 residues.

The chain uses TRBV7-9 and TRBJ2-6; the match to TRBD1 covers 8 bases. CDR3 length equals 19 residues. CDR1 is SEHNR, CDR2 FQNEAQ, per germline (reference sequence). The junction had 12 bases not matched to a gene; V was cut back by 2 bases and J by 3 bases. The CDR3: CASSLPDRAPKFGANVLTF. CDR3 sequence (DNA): TGTGCCAGCAGCTTACCGGACAGGGCTCCCAAATTTGGGGCCAACGTCCTGACTTTC.

This clonotype was counted a few times. The chain recombines TRBV7-8 with TRBJ1-2; no clear D. The CDR3 totals 15 residues. The ends were cut back, 4 bases at V and 5 bases at J, with 17 bases in the middle. Germline V gene sequence: CDR1 SGHVS, CDR2 FQNEAQ. Written as DNA, the CDR3 is TGTGCCAGCAGCTATAATGAGGCGGCGTCATATGGCTACACCTTC. Translated: CASSYNEAASYGYTF.

J is TRBJ1-2 and V is TRBV20-1; D is ambiguous. The V gene lost 1 base and the J gene lost 4 bases, with 7 bases spanning the gap. Germline assignment: CDR1 DFQATT and CDR2 SNEGSKA (reference sequence). This CDR3 is 12 amino acids long. The CDR3 region is CSARGTFYGYTF. The DNA of the CDR3 is TGCAGTGCTAGAGGGACGTTCTATGGCTACACCTTC.

This chain uses TRBV6-2 or TRBV6-3 with TRBJ2-7; D may correspond to TRBD1 or TRBD2 (5 bases each). This CDR3 contains 14 residues. Germline V CDR1 and CDR2: MNHEY, SVGEGT. V lost 7 bases, J lost 4 bases, and 17 bases lay in between. The CDR3 loop is CASIRPGLKYEQYF. The CDR3 DNA follows: TGTGCCAGCATCCGCCCGGGGCTAAAGTACGAGCAGTACTTC.

This clonotype was picked up a small number of times. The chain combines TRBV7-8 with TRBJ1-2; the match to TRBD1 covers 7 bases. Germline loops: CDR1 SGHVS, CDR2 FQNEAQ. Trimming cost V 2 bases and J 6 bases; bases outside gene matches: 18. The CDR3 sequence is 18 residues long. CDR3 in amino acids: CASSLIDVAAGGVHGYTF. For the CDR3, the DNA is TGTGCCAGCAGCTTAATAGACGTTGCTGCAGGGGGAGTCCATGGCTACACCTTC.

This chain connects TRBV27 to TRBJ1-2; TRBD1 matches at 7 bases. The germline gives CDR1 MNHEY, CDR2 SMNVEV (reference sequence). This CDR3 has 14 residues. Trimming cost V 6 bases and J 3 bases; bases outside gene matches: 7. Written as DNA, the CDR3 is TGTGCCAGCAGACGGACAGGACGGGACTATGGCTACACCTTC. The encoded protein is CASRRTGRDYGYTF.

The chain recombines TRBV28 with TRBJ1-1, with 7 bases aligning to TRBD1. The V segment lost 6 bases and the J segment 2 bases; nucleotides outside the gene matches: 12. Germline-derived CDR1 and CDR2 are MDHEN and SYDVKM. This CDR3 is 16 amino acids long. CDR3 bases: TGTGCCAGCAGCCACACTCCCGGGACAGCAAACACTGAAGCTTTCTTT. Translation gives CASSHTPGTANTEAFF.

This clonotype was detected ten times or more. CDR3 nucleotide sequence: TGTGCCAGCAGTACCTGGACTAGCGGTGCAGATACGCAGTATTTT. Translated, it gives CASSTWTSGADTQYF. The chain carries TRBV28 and TRBJ2-3, with 10 nucleotides matching TRBD2. CDR3 length: 15 residues. Germline lookup yields CDR1 MDHEN and CDR2 SYDVKM. With 5 bases clipped from V and 4 bases from J, the junction kept 6 bases outside the gene matches.

The chain joins TRBV12-3 or TRBV12-4 to TRBJ2-4; D possibly corresponds to TRBD2 (5 bases). Trimming stripped 5 bases from V and 7 bases from J, with 6 bases between. The CDR3 sequence is 11 residues long. The CDR3 DNA sequence: TGTGCCAGCAGTGGACTGAACATTCAGTACTTC. Protein sequence: CASSGLNIQYF.